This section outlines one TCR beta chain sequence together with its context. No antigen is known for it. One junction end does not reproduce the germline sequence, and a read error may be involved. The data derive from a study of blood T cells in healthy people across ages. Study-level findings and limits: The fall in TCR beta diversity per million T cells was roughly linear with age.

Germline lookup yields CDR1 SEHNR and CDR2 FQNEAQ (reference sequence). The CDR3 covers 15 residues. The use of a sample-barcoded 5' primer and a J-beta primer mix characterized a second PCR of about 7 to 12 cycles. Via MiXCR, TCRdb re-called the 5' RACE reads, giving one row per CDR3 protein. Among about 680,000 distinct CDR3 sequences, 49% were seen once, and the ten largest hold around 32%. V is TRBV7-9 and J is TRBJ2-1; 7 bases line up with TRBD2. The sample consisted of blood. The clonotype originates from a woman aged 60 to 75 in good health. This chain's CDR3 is CASSSTSVSYNGQFF. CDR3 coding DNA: TGTGCCAGCAGCAGTACTAGCGTATCCTACAATGGGCAGTTCTTC.